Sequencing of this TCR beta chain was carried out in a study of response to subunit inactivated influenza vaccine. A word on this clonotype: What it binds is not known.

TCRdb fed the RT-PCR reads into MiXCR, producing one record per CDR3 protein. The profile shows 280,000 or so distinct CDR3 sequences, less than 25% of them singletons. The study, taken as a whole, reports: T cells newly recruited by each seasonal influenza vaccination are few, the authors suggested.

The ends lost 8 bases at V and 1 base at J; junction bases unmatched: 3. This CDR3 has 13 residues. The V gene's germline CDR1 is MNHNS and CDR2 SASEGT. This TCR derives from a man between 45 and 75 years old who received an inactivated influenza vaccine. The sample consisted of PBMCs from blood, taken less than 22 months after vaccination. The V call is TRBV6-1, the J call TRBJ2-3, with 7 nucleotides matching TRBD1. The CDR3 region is CASDRDGTDTQYF. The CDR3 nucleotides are TGTGCCAGCGACAGGGACGGCACAGATACGCAGTATTTT.